A single sample gave rise to the 30 T cell receptor beta chains below, sequenced in a study of cytomegalovirus exposure and HLA in healthy donors. Vbeta (60) and Jbeta (13) primers were used in the PCR. Only in-frame clones appear in the TCRdb table, and some are missing; sequencing was by immunoSEQ multiplex PCR. The profile shows 150,000 to 200,000 clones, around 80% of them singletons. Sequenced sample: PBMCs. The receptor set was obtained from a man aged 18 to 29 in good health and CMV-seronegative.

CDR3 DNA: TGCGCCAGCAGCCAAGATCGGGGTATGGACGGCTACACCTTC. Translating gives CASSQDRGMDGYTF. V gene TRBV4-3 combines with J gene TRBJ1-2; D is undetermined. The CDR3 loop spans 14 amino acids. Germline lookup yields CDR1 LGHNA and CDR2 YSLEER. V gave up 0 bases and J gave up 8 bases, with 13 bases separating them.

CDR3 loop: CASSHATGGNTEAFF. The CDR3 coding sequence is TGCGCCAGCAGTCACGCGACAGGGGGGAACACTGAAGCTTTCTTT. The rearrangement uses TRBV4-1 and TRBJ1-1; 9 bases are a match to TRBD1. Germline CDR1 reads MGHRA; CDR2 reads YSYEKL. J lost 1 base, V lost 6 bases, and 6 bases had no gene match. CDR3 size: 15 residues.

A note on this clone: At one end the junction does not follow the germline gene, possibly because of a read error. The chain links TRBV7-9 to TRBJ1-6; a possible D gene is TRBD1 (6 bases). The CDR3 length is 18 residues. Germline assignment: CDR1 SEHNR and CDR2 FQNEAQ (reference sequence). The CDR3: CASSSGLQGSSDNSPLHF. The CDR3 coding sequence is TGTGCCAGCAGCTCCGGCCTACAGGGATCCTCCGATAATTCACCCCTCCACTTT.

J is TRBJ1-5 and V is TRBV28; the D is unclear. The CDR3 runs 18 residues. Trimming stripped 7 bases from V and 0 bases from J, with 22 bases between. CDR1 MDHEN and CDR2 SYDVKM come from the germline V gene. CDR3 sequence: CASTSAAEISYSNQPQHF. The CDR3, as DNA: TGTGCCAGCACCTCGGCCGCGGAGATAAGTTATAGCAATCAGCCCCAGCATTTT.

This sequence joins TRBV2 and TRBJ2-2; no clear D gene. CDR1 and CDR2 from the germline V gene are SNHLY and FYNNEI. Trimming removed 7 bases at V and 1 base at J, with 10 bases between. The length of the CDR3 is 14 residues. This CDR3 reads CASNQRGNTGELFF. CDR3 bases: TGTGCCAGCAATCAGCGAGGGAACACCGGGGAGCTGTTTTTT.

The chain carries TRBV27 and TRBJ1-2; TRBD1 matches 8 bases. The CDR3 is 14 amino acids. The germline V gene encodes CDR1 MNHEY and CDR2 SMNVEV (reference sequence). V was clipped by 4 bases and J by 8 bases; unmatched bases: 9. This CDR3 reads CASSYQGALGGYTF. In DNA, the CDR3 is TGTGCCAGCAGTTACCAGGGGGCTCTCGGCGGCTACACCTTC.

This clone was seen just once. The chain couples TRBV11-3 to TRBJ2-7; possibly TRBD1 for D (6 bases). The CDR3 contains 13 residues. The ends were cut back, 3 bases at V and 5 bases at J, with 11 bases in the middle. From germline, CDR1 is SGHNT and CDR2 YENEEA. The CDR3 sequence is CASSLEQGDEQYF. As DNA, the CDR3 is TGTGCCAGCAGCTTGGAACAGGGCGACGAGCAGTACTTC.

This clone was seen only a few times. The chain links TRBV18 to TRBJ2-7, with 8 bases lining up with TRBD2. CDR1 is KGHSH, CDR2 LQKENI, per germline. V lost 1 base to trimming and J lost 6 bases; unmatched junction nucleotides: 11. The CDR3 consists of 16 residues. For the CDR3, the DNA is TGTGCCAGCTCACCACAAGCGAGCGGGAGCGGCATCGAGCAGTACTTC. Its protein is CASSPQASGSGIEQYF.

The J gene is TRBJ2-5, the V gene TRBV10-1, with D unclear. The CDR3 is 13 residues long. The V end was cut by 7 bases, the J end by 2 bases, with 11 bases between. Germline V gene lookup returns CDR1 WNHNN and CDR2 SYGVQD (reference sequence). The CDR3 loop is CASKPRVQETQYF. CDR3 sequence (DNA): TGCGCCAGCAAACCTAGAGTACAAGAGACCCAGTACTTC.

This clone was detected only once. The chain uses TRBV2 and TRBJ1-2; D ambiguous. This CDR3 has 14 residues. Trimming shortened V by 4 bases and J by 2 bases, and 11 bases separated the two germline ends. Germline loops: CDR1 SNHLY, CDR2 FYNNEI. The CDR3 coding sequence is TGTGCCAGCAGTGTGGTCAACAAAAACTATGGCTACACCTTC. Its translation: CASSVVNKNYGYTF.

V usage is TRBV7-8 and J usage is TRBJ2-1; 8 bases fit TRBD1. With V trimmed by 5 bases and J by 4 bases, 7 bases remained unmatched. This CDR3 comprises 15 residues. Germline CDR1 is SGHVS and CDR2 is FQNEAQ. The CDR3 DNA is TGTGCCAGCAGCATTCAGGGGGCTAGGTACAATGAGCAGTTCTTC. Its protein is CASSIQGARYNEQFF.

This clone is a singleton in its sample. This chain links TRBV15 with TRBJ1-5; no clear D. Trimming pared 8 bases from V and 0 bases from J, leaving 8 bases between. Per the germline V gene, CDR1 is LNHNV and CDR2 is YYDKDF (reference sequence). The length of the CDR3 is 13 residues. This CDR3 is CATSEFSNQPQHF. The CDR3 DNA follows: TGTGCCACCTCGGAGTTTAGCAATCAGCCCCAGCATTTT.

The rearrangement joins TRBV4-1 to TRBJ1-2, with TRBD1 as a possible D gene (6 bases). Germline V gene sequence: CDR1 MGHRA, CDR2 YSYEKL. This CDR3 is 16 amino acids long. V gave up 0 bases and J gave up 9 bases, with 20 bases separating them. The CDR3 spells CASSQDILGGLVSYTF. CDR3 DNA sequence: TGCGCCAGCAGCCAAGATATTCTCGGGGGGCTGGTTAGCTACACCTTC.

The V and J genes are TRBV9 and TRBJ2-3; weak D call: TRBD1 (6 bases). CDR1 and CDR2 (germline): SGDLS, YYNGEE. The CDR3 contains 14 residues. The V and J ends lost 3 bases and 2 bases respectively, with 10 bases between them. CDR3 sequence (DNA): TGTGCCAGCAGCGGGCTGGGGGCCACAGATACGCAGTATTTT. Amino acid sequence: CASSGLGATDTQYF.

V usage is TRBV9 and J usage is TRBJ1-3; weak D call: TRBD1 (5 bases). The V and J ends lost 3 bases and 0 bases respectively, with 13 bases between them. Germline V CDR1 and CDR2: SGDLS, YYNGEE. CDR3 size: 16 residues. In nucleotides, the CDR3 is TGTGCCAGCAGCGGGATGGGGGGACTCTCTGGAAACACCATATATTTT. Residues: CASSGMGGLSGNTIYF.

The chain joins TRBV9 to TRBJ2-7; D may be TRBD2 (5 bases). The CDR3 covers 15 residues. V was pared by 4 bases and J by 4 bases, with 18 bases between. In germline, CDR1 is SGDLS, CDR2 YYNGEE. This chain's CDR3 is CASSPGGGPQYEQYF. The CDR3 nucleotides read TGTGCCAGCAGCCCAGGAGGCGGGCCCCAATACGAGCAGTACTTC.

V gene TRBV9 combines with J gene TRBJ1-1; D is perhaps TRBD1 (6 bases). With 3 bases removed from V and 1 base from J, the gap between germline ends came to 13 bases. There are 15 residues in the CDR3. The germline V gene has CDR1 SGDLS and CDR2 YYNGEE. CDR3 coding DNA: TGTGCCAGCAGCGATTCCGGGACACCGAACACTGAAGCTTTCTTT. This translates into CASSDSGTPNTEAFF.

V usage is TRBV5-4 and J usage is TRBJ2-1, with 9 positions matching TRBD1. The CDR3 is made up of 14 amino acids. Germline CDR1 is SGHNT and CDR2 is YYREEE (reference sequence). The V and J ends lost 3 bases and 10 bases, in that order; junction bases with no gene match: 8. The chain's CDR3 is CASSSGTGYREQFF. The DNA of the CDR3 is TGTGCCAGCAGCTCCGGGACAGGGTATCGGGAGCAGTTCTTC.

This chain joins TRBV5-1 and TRBJ1-4, with a tentative D call TRBD1 (6 bases). The CDR3 is 15 residues long. The V gene's germline CDR1 is SGHRS and CDR2 YFSETQ. The germline V and J ends were trimmed by 1 base and 8 bases, with 15 bases remaining between them. CDR3 DNA sequence: TGCGCCAGCAGCTTGCTACAGGGCTCGGGGGAAAAACTGTTTTTT. This sequence encodes CASSLLQGSGEKLFF.

This clone was seen only once. The chain has TRBV28 and TRBJ2-7, with 8 bases aligning to TRBD1. Germline loops: CDR1 MDHEN, CDR2 SYDVKM. J gave up 2 bases and V 6 bases, and 12 bases lay outside the gene matches. This CDR3 has 16 amino acids. The DNA for the CDR3 is TGTGCCAGCAGGGGGCAGGGGGCGGGACAGGCCTACGAGCAGTACTTC. Encoded protein: CASRGQGAGQAYEQYF.

Only one count was recorded for this clone. The CDR3 sequence is CASSGGQGGTEAFF. The CDR3 DNA sequence: TGTGCCAGTAGTGGGGGACAGGGAGGCACTGAAGCTTTCTTT. The V gene is TRBV19, the J gene TRBJ1-1; TRBD1 aligns across 9 bases. CDR3 length: 14 amino acids. Germline V gene sequence: CDR1 LNHDA, CDR2 SQIVND (reference sequence). The V segment lost 5 bases and the J segment 4 bases; nucleotides outside the gene matches: 5.

The V call is TRBV2, the J call TRBJ1-4; a weak D match, TRBD1 (6 bases). The germline CDR1 and CDR2 sequences are SNHLY and FYNNEI. CDR3 size: 14 residues. Deletions cut 7 bases from V and 4 bases from J, with 13 bases between. CDR3 sequence: CASIQGQINEKLFF. The CDR3 DNA is TGTGCCAGCATCCAGGGACAAATTAATGAAAAACTGTTTTTT.

This rearrangement joins TRBV6-5 to TRBJ2-5, with 9 positions matching TRBD2. The DNA matches TRBJ2-7 better at its end, which makes the J call doubtful. CDR1 and CDR2 from the germline V gene are MNHEY and SVGAGI. This CDR3 spans 16 amino acids. The CDR3 loop reads CASSYSLAGTRYEQYF. The CDR3 coding sequence is TGTGCCAGCAGTTACTCGCTAGCGGGGACTCGGTACGAGCAGTACTTC.

The rearrangement joins TRBV27 to TRBJ1-1; 9 positions agree with TRBD1. V lost 4 bases, J lost 5 bases, and 8 bases stayed unmatched. Germline V CDR1 and CDR2: MNHEY, SMNVEV (reference sequence). The CDR3 has 15 amino acids. Here the CDR3 reads CASSSPGQGVTEAFF. The CDR3, as DNA: TGTGCCAGCAGTTCGCCGGGACAGGGTGTTACTGAAGCTTTCTTT.

The genes are TRBV4-2 and TRBJ2-1; 10 positions agree with TRBD2. The CDR3 length is 16 residues. V lost 5 bases to trimming and J lost 8 bases; unmatched junction nucleotides: 12. The germline CDR1 and CDR2 sequences are LGHNA and YNFKEQ. The CDR3 loop reads CASSSPGAGGPYEQFF. Here the CDR3 DNA reads TGTGCCAGCAGCTCCCCTGGAGCGGGGGGGCCGTATGAGCAGTTCTTC.

The sample holds one count of this clone. V and J are TRBV2 and TRBJ2-1; 11 bases are a match to TRBD2. The J segment lost 6 bases and the V segment lost 7 bases, leaving 2 bases of the junction unmatched. The V gene's germline CDR1 is SNHLY and CDR2 FYNNEI. This CDR3 is 13 amino acids long. CDR3 sequence: CASIAGGPNEQFF. The CDR3 bases are TGTGCCAGCATAGCGGGGGGGCCCAATGAGCAGTTCTTC.

This chain connects TRBV28 to TRBJ1-5, with TRBD1 matching over 7 bases. CDR1 is MDHEN and CDR2 is SYDVKM in the germline V gene. The CDR3 is 15 amino acids. V was clipped by 6 bases and J by 2 bases; unmatched bases: 7. The CDR3 is CASRPRQGGNQPQHF. The CDR3, as DNA: TGTGCCAGCAGGCCCAGACAGGGAGGCAATCAGCCCCAGCATTTT. Based on the CDR3 plus reference TRBV28 and TRBJ1-5, the full variable domain is DVKVTQSSRYLVKRTGEKVFLECVQDMDHENMFWYRQDPGLGLRLIYFSYDVKMKEKGDIPEGYSVSREKKERFSLILESASTNQTSMYLCASRPRQGGNQPQHFGDGTRLSIL.

This rearrangement joins TRBV7-9 to TRBJ2-3; the match to TRBD2 covers 9 bases. The J segment lost 2 bases and the V segment lost 5 bases, leaving 14 bases of the junction unmatched. Germline lookup yields CDR1 SEHNR and CDR2 FQNEAQ (reference sequence). The CDR3 contains 18 residues. The CDR3 coding sequence is TGTGCCAGCAGCCTATACCCCGTTGCTAGCGGGGACACAGATACGCAGTATTTT. Its translation is CASSLYPVASGDTDTQYF.

The CDR3 DNA is TGCGCCAGCATGGAGAGCCCCTACGAGCAGTACTTC. It encodes CASMESPYEQYF. The chain uses TRBV5-1 and TRBJ2-7, with no clear D. Trimming left V 6 bases short and J 2 bases short, with 9 bases between. The CDR3 spans 12 residues. Germline CDR1 reads SGHRS; CDR2 reads YFSETQ.

This chain connects TRBV2 to TRBJ1-2, with a tentative D call TRBD1 (6 bases). Trimming stripped 4 bases from V and 7 bases from J, with 13 bases between. Per the germline V gene, CDR1 is SNHLY and CDR2 is FYNNEI. CDR3 length: 13 amino acids. The CDR3 reads CASSGQASSGYTF. The CDR3 DNA follows: TGTGCCAGCAGTGGACAGGCCTCCTCTGGCTACACCTTC.